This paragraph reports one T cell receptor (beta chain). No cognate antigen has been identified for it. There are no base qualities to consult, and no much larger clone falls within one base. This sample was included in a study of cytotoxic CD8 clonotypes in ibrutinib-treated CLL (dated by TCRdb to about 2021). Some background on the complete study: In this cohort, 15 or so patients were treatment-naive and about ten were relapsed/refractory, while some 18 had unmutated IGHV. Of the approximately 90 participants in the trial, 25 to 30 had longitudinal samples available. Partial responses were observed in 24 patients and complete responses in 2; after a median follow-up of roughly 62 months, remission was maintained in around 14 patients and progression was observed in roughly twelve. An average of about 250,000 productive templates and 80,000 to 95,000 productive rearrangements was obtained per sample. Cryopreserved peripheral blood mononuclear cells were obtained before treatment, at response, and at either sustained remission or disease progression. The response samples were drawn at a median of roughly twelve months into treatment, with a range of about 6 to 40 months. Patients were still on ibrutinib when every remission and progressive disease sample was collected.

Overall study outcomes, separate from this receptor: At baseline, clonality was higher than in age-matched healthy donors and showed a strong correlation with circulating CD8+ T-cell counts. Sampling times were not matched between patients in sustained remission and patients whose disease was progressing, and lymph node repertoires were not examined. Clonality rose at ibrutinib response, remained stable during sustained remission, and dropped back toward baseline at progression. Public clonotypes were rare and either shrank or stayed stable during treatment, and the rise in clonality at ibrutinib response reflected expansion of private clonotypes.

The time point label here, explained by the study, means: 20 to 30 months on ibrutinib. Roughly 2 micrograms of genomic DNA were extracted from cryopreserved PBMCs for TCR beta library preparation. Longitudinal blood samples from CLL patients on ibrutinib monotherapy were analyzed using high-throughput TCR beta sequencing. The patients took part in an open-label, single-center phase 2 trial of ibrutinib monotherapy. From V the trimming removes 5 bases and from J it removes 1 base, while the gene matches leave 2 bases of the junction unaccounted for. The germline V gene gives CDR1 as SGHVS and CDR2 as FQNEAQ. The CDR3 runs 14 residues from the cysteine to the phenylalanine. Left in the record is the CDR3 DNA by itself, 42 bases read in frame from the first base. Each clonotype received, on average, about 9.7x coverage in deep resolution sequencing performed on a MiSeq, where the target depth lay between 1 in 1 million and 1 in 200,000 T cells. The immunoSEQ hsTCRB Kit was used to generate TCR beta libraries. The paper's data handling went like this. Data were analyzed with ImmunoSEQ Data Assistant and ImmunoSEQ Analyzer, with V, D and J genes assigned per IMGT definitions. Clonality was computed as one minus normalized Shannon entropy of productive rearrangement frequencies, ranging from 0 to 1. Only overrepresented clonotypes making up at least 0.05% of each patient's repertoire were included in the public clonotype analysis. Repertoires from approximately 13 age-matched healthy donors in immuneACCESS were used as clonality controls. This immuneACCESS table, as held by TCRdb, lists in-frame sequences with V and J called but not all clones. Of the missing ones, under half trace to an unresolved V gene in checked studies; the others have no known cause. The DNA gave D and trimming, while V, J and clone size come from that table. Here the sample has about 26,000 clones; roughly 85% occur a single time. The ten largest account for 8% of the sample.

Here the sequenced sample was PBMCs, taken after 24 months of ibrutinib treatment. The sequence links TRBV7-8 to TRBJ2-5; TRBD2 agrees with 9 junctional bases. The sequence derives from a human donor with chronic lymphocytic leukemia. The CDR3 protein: CASSPSGIQETQYF. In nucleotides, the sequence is TGTGCCAGCAGCCCTAGCGGGATCCAAGAGACCCAGTACTTC.